The 18 T cell receptor beta chains below all came from one sample that was sequenced in a study of post-analysis software for immune sequencing data. Study-level findings and limits: Among five TRBV segments more frequent in patients than controls were TRBV5-6, TRBV5-1 and TRBV20-1.

These receptors' antigens are unknown. TCR beta cDNA libraries had unique molecular identifiers. MiXCR was run by TCRdb on the PCR reads, yielding one entry per CDR3 protein. The sample lists about 210,000 distinct CDR3 sequences, around 30% occurring once. The specimen was blood. All receptors derive from a girl younger than 18 with multiple sclerosis.

The chain employs TRBV6-4 and TRBJ2-3; 11 bases agree with TRBD2. The CDR3 totals 15 residues. Germline-derived CDR1 and CDR2 are MRHNA and SNTAGT. The trim removed 6 bases at V and 3 bases at J, leaving 5 bases unmatched. The CDR3 is CASRGTSGGTDTQYF. DNA for the CDR3: TGTGCCAGCAGGGGCACTAGCGGGGGAACAGATACGCAGTATTTT.

Ten or more counts support this clonotype. The V and J genes are TRBV12-3 or TRBV12-4 and TRBJ1-4, with TRBD1 matching over 10 bases. V lost 7 bases and J lost 2; bases outside the gene matches: 4. The CDR3 spans 15 residues. The CDR3 DNA sequence: TGTGCCAGCAAACGACAGGGGGCGACTAATGAAAAACTGTTTTTT. Residues: CASKRQGATNEKLFF.

This clonotype was observed a handful of times. The chain carries TRBV7-9 and TRBJ2-3, with 11 bases lining up with TRBD2. With 1 base clipped from V and 0 bases from J, the junction kept 9 bases outside the gene matches. The CDR3 spans 19 residues. Germline V CDR1 and CDR2: SEHNR, FQNEAQ (reference sequence). The CDR3, as DNA: TGTGCCAGCAGCTTAGTGCTAGCGGGAGGACCCCATAGCACAGATACGCAGTATTTT. Protein product: CASSLVLAGGPHSTDTQYF.

This clonotype was recorded many times. The chain has TRBV20-1 and TRBJ2-1, with D uncertain. The CDR3 totals 16 residues. Trimming cost V 2 bases and J 3 bases, with 17 bases left between them. From germline, CDR1 is DFQATT and CDR2 SNEGSKA (reference sequence). CDR3 DNA sequence: TGCAGTGCTAGATTAAACGACCCCATTTACTACAATGAGCAGTTCTTC. Protein sequence: CSARLNDPIYYNEQFF.

The chain combines TRBV10-3 with TRBJ2-2; no firm D call. V was clipped by 5 bases and J by 6 bases, with 10 bases between them. The CDR3 is 13 amino acids. Germline CDR1 is ENHRY and CDR2 is SYGVKD. This chain's CDR3 is CAISLHSPGELFF. CDR3 nucleotides: TGTGCCATCAGTCTTCACTCTCCCGGGGAGCTGTTTTTT.

With regard to this clonotype: Germline is not matched at one junction end, which may reflect a read error. The V and J genes are TRBV7-9 and TRBJ2-1; D is undetermined. Germline CDR1 reads SEHNR; CDR2 reads FQNEAQ (reference sequence). This CDR3 is built from 16 residues. The CDR3 DNA reads as TGTGCCGGCAGCTTAGGTCTCTTAACCCGTGACAATGAGCAGTTCTTC. Its protein product is CAGSLGLLTRDNEQFF. Looking up the rest from reference TRBV7-9 and TRBJ2-1 gives the full variable domain: DTGVSQNPRHKITKRGQNVTFRCDPISEHNRLYWYRQTLGQGPEFLTYFQNEAQLEKSRLLSDRFSAERPKGSFSTLEIQRTEQGDSAMYLCAGSLGLLTRDNEQFFGPGTRLTVL.

This clonotype was observed a few times. The chain carries TRBV21-1 and TRBJ1-2. TRBV21-1 is recorded as a pseudogene. CDR3 size: 18 residues. CDR3 loop: CASSKIDCRGRANYGYTF. CDR3 nucleotide sequence: TGTGCCAGCAGCAAAATCGATTGCAGAGGCAGGGCTAACTATGGCTACACCTTC.

The chain has TRBV24-1 and TRBJ2-3; D remains unclear. CDR1 is KGHDR and CDR2 is SFDVKD in the germline V gene. The V end was cut by 7 bases, the J end by 5 bases, with 12 bases between. The CDR3 consists of 13 residues. CDR3 sequence: CATSSHTVDTQYF. CDR3 in DNA: TGTGCCACCAGCAGCCACACGGTAGATACGCAGTATTTT.

This clonotype has more than one count but fewer than ten. The chain is built from TRBV5-1 and TRBJ1-1; D might be TRBD1 (6 bases). CDR1 and CDR2 (germline): SGHRS, YFSETQ. The CDR3 consists of 15 residues. Trimming removed 4 bases at V and 1 base at J, with 14 bases between. The CDR3 nucleotides are TGCGCCAGCAGCACGACCCGGACAGCGAACACTGAAGCTTTCTTT. Protein sequence: CASSTTRTANTEAFF.

This clonotype was seen repeatedly, ten times or more. This chain links TRBV27 with TRBJ2-7, with TRBD2 identical over 7 bases. The CDR3 is 14 residues long. V dropped 9 bases and J dropped 1; count of bases not matched to a gene: 9. Germline V gene sequence: CDR1 MNHEY, CDR2 SMNVEV (reference sequence). The CDR3 DNA follows: TGTGCCAGTGGGCGGGGCGGGAGTTCCTACGAGCAGTACTTC. Translation gives CASGRGGSSYEQYF.

This clonotype was seen ten or more times. The rearrangement uses TRBV5-4 and TRBJ2-7; tentatively, D is TRBD2 (6 bases). Germline CDR1 is SGHNT and CDR2 is YYREEE (reference sequence). Trimming took off 3 bases at V and 4 bases at J, with 14 bases between the two ends. This CDR3 has 14 amino acids. This chain's CDR3 is CASSSAGRPYEQYF. DNA of the CDR3: TGTGCCAGCAGCTCCGCGGGGAGACCGTACGAGCAGTACTTC.

This clonotype has ten or more counts. The rearrangement joins TRBV6-5 to TRBJ1-5; D gene ambiguous. Germline loops: CDR1 MNHEY, CDR2 SVGAGI. This CDR3 region has 13 residues. Between the trimmed V and J ends, which lost 5 bases and 7 bases, there was a span of 12 bases. CDR3 DNA sequence: TGTGCCAGCAGTCCAACGACGGGACAGCCCCAGCATTTT. Translated: CASSPTTGQPQHF.

The V call is TRBV9, the J call TRBJ2-5; D perhaps matches TRBD2 (6 bases). Matching the DNA end better, TRBJ2-7 makes the J call doubtful. CDR3 size: 15 residues. Germline V lookup: CDR1 SGDLS, CDR2 YYNGEE. The CDR3 is CASSVGWDSPYEQYF. CDR3 sequence (DNA): TGTGCCAGCAGCGTAGGCTGGGACTCCCCCTACGAGCAGTACTTC.

The CDR3 DNA is TGTGCTAGTGCAGGGGACAATCAGCCCCAGCATTTT. Translated, it gives CASAGDNQPQHF. V gene TRBV12-5 combines with J gene TRBJ1-5, with D perhaps TRBD1 (6 bases). The V end was cut by 7 bases, the J end by 3 bases, with 7 bases between. This CDR3 has 12 amino acids. CDR1 and CDR2 from the germline V gene are LGHNT and FRNRAP.

The chain links TRBV18 to TRBJ2-5; no clear D. In germline, CDR1 is KGHSH, CDR2 LQKENI. V was pared by 0 bases and J by 5 bases, with 13 bases between. CDR3 size: 15 residues. CDR3 in amino acids: CASSPPAGRIETQYF. The CDR3 region has the DNA TGTGCCAGCTCACCACCAGCCGGAAGAATCGAGACCCAGTACTTC.

This clonotype has ten or more counts. The chain combines TRBV28 with TRBJ2-1; D may be TRBD2 (5 bases). V was trimmed by 6 bases and J by 12 bases, leaving 18 bases between them. This CDR3 comprises 13 residues. Per germline, CDR1 MDHEN and CDR2 SYDVKM. The CDR3 coding sequence is TGTGCCAGCAGCCAGGAGGTGGTCCCCGCGCAGTTCTTC. It specifies CASSQEVVPAQFF.

This clonotype was detected many times. The chain links TRBV7-2 to TRBJ2-7, with 9 bases lining up with TRBD1. V lost 1 base to trimming and J lost 4 bases; unmatched junction nucleotides: 8. From germline, CDR1 is SGHTA and CDR2 FQGNSA. The CDR3 runs to 16 residues. The CDR3 sequence: CASSLVGDRARYEQYF. The CDR3 region has the DNA TGTGCCAGCAGCTTAGTTGGGGACAGGGCGAGGTACGAGCAGTACTTC.

The rearrangement uses TRBV25-1 and TRBJ2-3, with 10 bases fitting TRBD2. Germline V lookup: CDR1 MGHDK, CDR2 SYGVNS. CDR3 size: 15 residues. After removal of 4 bases from V and 6 bases from J, the junction contained 7 bases not matched to a gene. CDR3 sequence (DNA): TGTGCCAGCAGTGGGGTTAGCGGGAGGCGCGATACGCAGTATTTT. It translates to CASSGVSGRRDTQYF.